This TCR beta chain was captured by sequencing in a study of T cells in Graves' hyperthyroidism and ophthalmopathy. Study as a whole: Peripheral blood was taken when the disease was first diagnosed, before any treatment began.

This clonotype occurred many times. Its antigen remains unknown. Exclusion of patients followed from uncontrolled infection, other autoimmune disease, pregnancy or lactation. From RNA transcripts, TCR beta CDR3 regions were amplified. First-round RT-PCR of the TCR CDR3 relied on the HTBI primer set. From the multiplex PCR reads, TCRdb called clonotypes with MiXCR, one entry per CDR3 protein. The top ten hold around a third of the sample, which has approximately 600,000 distinct CDR3 sequences, 20% to 25% seen once. Whole-study findings and limits: It was a median approximately six months before onset that the model predicted ophthalmopathy. Most expanded thyroid clonotypes above 0.001 also appeared in blood.

The sample was blood. The TCR sequence derives from a man aged 25 to 40 with Graves' ophthalmopathy.

CDR3 residues: CASSFRQGNYGYTF. The CDR3 nucleotides read TGTGCCAGCAGCTTTCGGCAGGGGAACTATGGCTACACCTTC. This chain uses TRBV7-2 with TRBJ1-2; D possibly corresponds to TRBD1 (6 bases). V gave up 3 bases and J gave up 2 bases, with 10 bases separating them. The germline gives CDR1 SGHTA, CDR2 FQGNSA. The length of the CDR3 is 14 residues.